This entry lists 18 T cell receptor beta chains sequenced from one sample in a study of monozygotic twins with inflammatory bowel disease. For each CDR3 protein, TCRdb gives one entry from its re-call of the 5' RACE reads, without DNA. This table lists a few hundred thousand distinct CDR3 sequences. The material sequenced was blood. Receptor source: a human donor with ulcerative colitis or Crohn's disease, or a healthy co-twin of an affected twin (not recorded which).

The chain is built from TRBV2 and TRBJ2-7; TCRdb names TRBD2, which stays unverified in the absence of DNA. From germline, CDR1 is SNHLY and CDR2 FYNNEI. This CDR3 has 14 residues. This CDR3 is CAGDPGLSSYEQYF.

The chain has TRBV11-3 and TRBJ2-2; TCRdb's D call of TRBD1 is untestable without DNA. This CDR3 comprises 20 residues. Germline loops: CDR1 SGHNT, CDR2 YENEEA. CDR3 amino acids: CASSPVLFSRTGRDTGELFF.

The chain recombines TRBV7-9 with TRBJ2-7; the TCRdb call, TRBD1, lacks DNA for checking. This CDR3 has 14 amino acids. Germline loops: CDR1 SEHNR, CDR2 FQNEAQ (reference sequence). CDR3 in amino acids: CASSSGQGRYEQYF.

The chain links TRBV6-5 to TRBJ1-2; TCRdb outputs TRBD1, but without DNA this stays unchecked. The CDR3 sequence is 14 residues long. Germline CDR1 and CDR2: MNHEY and SVGAGI. CDR3 protein: CASSYSRTVYGYTF.

The rearrangement joins TRBV5-1 to TRBJ2-1; without DNA, the TCRdb call of TRBD2 cannot be checked. Germline V CDR1 and CDR2: SGHRS, YFSETQ. The CDR3 totals 15 residues. The CDR3 loop is CASSLGDLNRQEQFF.

J is TRBJ1-4 and V is TRBV5-4; the D gene TCRdb calls, TRBD1, cannot be checked with no DNA. The CDR3 covers 14 residues. The germline V gene encodes CDR1 SGHNT and CDR2 YYREEE (reference sequence). The CDR3: CASSLAQGNEKLFF.

The genes are TRBV7-8 and TRBJ1-2; TCRdb's D call, TRBD1, is unchecked because there is no DNA. CDR3 length: 16 amino acids. Germline assignment: CDR1 SGHVS and CDR2 FQNEAQ. The CDR3 protein is CASSPRQGTPNYGYTF.

V gene TRBV12-5 combines with J gene TRBJ2-5; there is no DNA to check the TCRdb D call of TRBD2. This CDR3 spans 15 amino acids. Germline loops: CDR1 LGHNT, CDR2 FRNRAP. The chain's CDR3 is CASGPGLQKQETQYF.

The chain couples TRBV5-4 to TRBJ2-7; the D gene TCRdb calls, TRBD1, cannot be checked with no DNA. The CDR3 loop spans 15 amino acids. CDR1 is SGHNT and CDR2 is YYREEE in the germline V gene (reference sequence). The CDR3 protein is CASSADSRTSYEQYF.

The rearrangement links TRBV28 to TRBJ2-7. Germline V lookup: CDR1 MDHEN, CDR2 SYDVKM. The CDR3 extends over 14 amino acids. The CDR3 spells CASSFPTVSYEQYF.

The gene calls are TRBV28 and TRBJ1-4; without DNA, the TCRdb call of TRBD1 cannot be checked. CDR3 size: 16 residues. Per germline, CDR1 MDHEN and CDR2 SYDVKM. The CDR3 spells CASIPAGGITNEKLFF.

The gene calls are TRBV7-2 and TRBJ2-5. The CDR3 is 13 residues long. Germline loops: CDR1 SGHTA, CDR2 FQGNSA. This CDR3 is CASSTQYKETQYF.

V usage is TRBV18 and J usage is TRBJ2-6; TCRdb returns TRBD1, unconfirmable since there is no DNA. CDR3 length equals 16 residues. CDR1 is KGHSH and CDR2 is LQKENI in the germline V gene. The CDR3 loop reads CASSLTGGSGANVLTF.

The chain joins TRBV12-3 or TRBV12-4 to TRBJ1-5; TCRdb's D call, TRBD1, is unchecked because there is no DNA. The CDR3 covers 13 residues. CDR3: CASSPRGKQPQHF.

V usage is TRBV7-9 and J usage is TRBJ1-2; TCRdb lists TRBD1, though no DNA is available to test this call. The germline CDR1 and CDR2 sequences are SEHNR and FQNEAQ (reference sequence). This CDR3 has 16 residues. CDR3 protein: CASSLLGQGSFGGYTF.

The chain couples TRBV20-1 to TRBJ1-5; TCRdb indicates TRBD1, and absent DNA this call remains unverified. CDR3 length equals 16 residues. CDR1 is DFQATT, CDR2 SNEGSKA, per germline (reference sequence). The CDR3 spells CSARGPTGNSNQPQHF.

The CDR3 spells CSVAGRGYGYTF. This chain links TRBV20-1 with TRBJ1-2. Per the germline V gene, CDR1 is DFQATT and CDR2 is SNEGSKA (reference sequence). The CDR3 is made up of 12 amino acids.

The chain employs TRBV7-3 and TRBJ1-6; without DNA, the TCRdb call of TRBD1 cannot be checked. Germline-derived CDR1 and CDR2 are SGHTA and FQGTGA. The CDR3 runs 15 residues. The CDR3 loop reads CASTLTTGPNSPLHF.